Following are 28 T cell receptor beta chains from one sample sequenced in a study of blood T cell repertoires in COVID-19. Method: immunoSEQ multiplex PCR; TCRdb's copy keeps in-frame clones and lacks some. The data hold about 360,000 clones, with 65% to 90% observed a single time. Sequencing was carried out using peripheral blood. These receptors were taken from a woman aged 55-69 years with COVID-19, enrolled during active disease.

The chain is built from TRBV19 and TRBJ1-5, with D possibly being TRBD1 (5 bases). Germline CDR1 LNHDA, CDR2 SQIVND (reference sequence). V dropped 4 bases and J dropped 4 bases, with 11 bases sitting between them. CDR3 length: 14 amino acids. As DNA, the CDR3 is TGTGCCAGTAGTACAGGGTTTTTTAATCAGCCCCAGCATTTT. Encoded protein: CASSTGFFNQPQHF.

The CDR3 bases are TGCGCCAGCAGCCAGGGTCCAAGGGGTGTCACAGATACGCAGTATTTT. This gives the protein CASSQGPRGVTDTQYF. V usage is TRBV4-1 and J usage is TRBJ2-3; possibly TRBD1 for D (5 bases). V lost 3 bases and J lost 2, with 15 bases in between. Germline CDR1 MGHRA, CDR2 YSYEKL. This CDR3 contains 16 residues.

The chain has TRBV6-5 and TRBJ1-2; TRBD1 matches at 11 bases. The CDR3 sequence is 15 residues long. V was pared by 7 bases and J by 5 bases, with 9 bases of the junction left unmatched. Germline V lookup: CDR1 MNHEY, CDR2 SVGAGI. The CDR3 is CASTPGGTGGYGYTF. The CDR3 DNA follows: TGTGCCAGCACCCCGGGGGGGACAGGGGGTTATGGCTACACCTTC.

The chain links TRBV11-1 to TRBJ2-7; D perhaps matches TRBD2 (7 bases). CDR3 length: 15 amino acids. Germline V CDR1 and CDR2: SGHAT, FQDESV (reference sequence). Trimming took 7 bases from V and 2 from J, leaving 18 bases between them. CDR3 DNA sequence: TGTGCCAGCACCCAGTCCGGGGGGCTCACCTACGAGCAGTACTTC. As protein: CASTQSGGLTYEQYF. Full variable domain (remainder filled in from reference TRBV11-1 and TRBJ2-7): EAEVAQSPRYKITEKSQAVAFWCDPISGHATLYWYRQILGQGPELLVQFQDESVVDDSQLPKDRFSAERLKGVDSTLKIQPAELGDSAMYLCASTQSGGLTYEQYFGPGTRLTVT.

V gene TRBV11-3 combines with J gene TRBJ2-1; TRBD1 aligns across 8 bases. The CDR3 sequence is 14 residues long. Unmatched junction bases numbered 2, after V lost 5 bases and J lost 2 bases. CDR1 and CDR2 (germline): SGHNT, YENEEA. The CDR3 protein is CASSPGQAYNEQFF. The CDR3 DNA reads as TGTGCCAGCAGCCCGGGACAGGCCTACAATGAGCAGTTCTTC.

The rearrangement joins TRBV9 to TRBJ2-7, with D possibly being TRBD2 (6 bases). The CDR3 is 12 amino acids. V gave up 4 bases and J gave up 6 bases, with 11 bases separating them. Germline CDR1 reads SGDLS; CDR2 reads YYNGEE. CDR3 loop: CASSPTGGEQYF. CDR3 bases: TGTGCCAGCAGCCCGACCGGGGGCGAGCAGTACTTC.

The rearrangement joins TRBV5-1 to TRBJ2-3; weak D call: TRBD1 (5 bases). CDR3 length equals 15 residues. Germline CDR1 is SGHRS and CDR2 is YFSETQ. V was shortened by 3 bases and J by 0 bases, with 11 bases between the two germline ends. CDR3 in amino acids: CASSYLTDSTDTQYF. The CDR3 region has the DNA TGCGCCAGCAGCTACCTGACAGACAGCACAGATACGCAGTATTTT.

The gene calls are TRBV19 and TRBJ1-3; no firm D call. The ends were cut back, 0 bases at V and 0 bases at J, with 6 bases in the middle. CDR1 LNHDA and CDR2 SQIVND come from the germline V gene (reference sequence). The CDR3 is 15 amino acids. Here the CDR3 DNA reads TGTGCCAGTAGTATAGACTGGCCCTCTGGAAACACCATATATTTT. Residues: CASSIDWPSGNTIYF. The whole variable domain, remainder taken from reference TRBV19 and TRBJ1-3, is DGGITQSPKYLFRKEGQNVTLSCEQNLNHDAMYWYRQDPGQGLRLIYYSQIVNDFQKGDIAEGYSVSREKKESFPLTVTSAQKNPTAFYLCASSIDWPSGNTIYFGEGSWLTVV.

This clone was detected a few times. The chain links TRBV7-2 to TRBJ1-4; D is possibly TRBD1 (5 bases). Trimming removed 2 bases at V and 8 bases at J, with 15 bases between. The CDR3 contains 15 residues. Germline lookup yields CDR1 SGHTA and CDR2 FQGNSA. CDR3 residues: CASSLSGAIKEKLFF. CDR3 bases: TGTGCCAGCAGCTTATCTGGGGCGATTAAGGAAAAACTGTTTTTT.

The chain is built from TRBV7-6 and TRBJ2-7; TRBD2 agrees at 10 bases. CDR3 length equals 15 residues. Germline V CDR1 and CDR2: SGHVS, FNYEAQ. Trimming took 3 bases from V and 6 from J; bases not matched to a gene: 8. The CDR3 sequence: CASSFIASGGGEQYF. The CDR3 DNA reads as TGTGCCAGCAGCTTTATAGCTAGCGGGGGCGGCGAGCAGTACTTC.

The rearrangement uses TRBV4-2 and TRBJ2-5; the D gene is possibly TRBD2 (6 bases). Germline values: CDR1 LGHNA, CDR2 YNFKEQ. Trimming took off 1 base at V and 5 bases at J, with 11 bases between the two ends. There are 14 residues in the CDR3. The DNA of the CDR3 is TGTGCCAGCAGCCAAGGAGGAGGGAGGGAGACCCAGTACTTC. Protein product: CASSQGGGRETQYF.

The chain links TRBV7-9 to TRBJ2-3; D might be TRBD2 (5 bases). In germline, CDR1 is SEHNR, CDR2 FQNEAQ (reference sequence). This CDR3 spans 18 amino acids. With 3 bases removed from V and 0 bases from J, the gap between germline ends came to 19 bases. CDR3 in amino acids: CASSFTWHLGSSTDTQYF. The CDR3 DNA reads TGTGCCAGCAGCTTCACGTGGCATTTGGGGAGTAGCACAGATACGCAGTATTTT.

The chain recombines TRBV3-1 (or the pseudogene TRBV3-2) with TRBJ2-7; TRBD2 agrees at 7 bases. Germline CDR1 reads LGHDT; CDR2 reads YNNKEL (reference sequence). The CDR3 is 15 amino acids. Trimming removed 8 bases from V and 1 base from J; junction bases left unmatched: 11. The CDR3 nucleotides read TGTGCCAGCGCCCTACGGAGCGGGGTATCCTACGAGCAGTACTTC. This sequence encodes CASALRSGVSYEQYF.

This chain links TRBV5-4 with TRBJ1-2; D might be TRBD1 (5 bases). The CDR3 has 12 amino acids. Germline assignment: CDR1 SGHNT and CDR2 YYREEE (reference sequence). V gave up 3 bases and J gave up 6 bases, with 9 bases separating them. The CDR3 DNA is TGTGCCAGCAGCTATCAGGGTGATGGCTACACCTTC. Amino acids: CASSYQGDGYTF.

This clone was observed a single time. In nucleotides, the CDR3 is TGTGCCACCAGCAGAGATCGCGGAGCGGGGGGGTGGACAGATACGCAGTATTTT. This codes for CATSRDRGAGGWTDTQYF. The chain links TRBV15 to TRBJ2-3, with TRBD2 matching over 10 bases. Germline V gene lookup returns CDR1 LNHNV and CDR2 YYDKDF (reference sequence). V gave up 0 bases and J gave up 3 bases; unmatched junction bases: 9. This CDR3 has 18 residues.

This sequence joins TRBV4-3 and TRBJ2-2; D perhaps matches TRBD1 (6 bases). This CDR3 is built from 18 residues. Trimming shortened V by 3 bases and J by 4 bases, and 21 bases separated the two germline ends. In germline, CDR1 is LGHNA, CDR2 YSLEER. The CDR3 loop reads CASSQGAGRIPGTGELFF. Here the CDR3 DNA reads TGCGCCAGCAGCCAGGGGGCGGGCCGCATTCCCGGCACCGGGGAGCTGTTTTTT.

The V gene is TRBV18, the J gene TRBJ2-7, with D possibly being TRBD1 (6 bases). Germline values: CDR1 KGHSH, CDR2 LQKENI. V was pared by 4 bases and J by 0 bases, with 7 bases between. The CDR3 has 13 residues. In DNA, the CDR3 is TGTGCCAGCTCACGGGACAACTCCTACGAGCAGTACTTC. It translates to CASSRDNSYEQYF.

The J gene is TRBJ2-3, the V gene TRBV24-1; the match to TRBD1 covers 8 bases. Unmatched junction bases numbered 4, after V lost 3 bases and J lost 0 bases. The CDR3 is 16 residues long. Per the germline V gene, CDR1 is KGHDR and CDR2 is SFDVKD. The CDR3 spells CATSDAGTGSTDTQYF. The CDR3 nucleotides read TGTGCCACCAGTGATGCCGGGACAGGTAGCACAGATACGCAGTATTTT.

The rearrangement uses TRBV10-3 and TRBJ2-2, with TRBD2 matching over 16 bases. CDR3 length: 18 residues. V was pared by 5 bases and J by 4 bases, with 7 bases of the junction left unmatched. Germline lookup yields CDR1 ENHRY and CDR2 SYGVKD. The CDR3 region is CAISSGLAGGRGTGELFF. For the CDR3, the DNA is TGTGCCATCAGTTCGGGACTAGCGGGGGGGCGTGGCACCGGGGAGCTGTTTTTT.

This chain links TRBV6-2 or TRBV6-3 with TRBJ1-4; D might be TRBD1 (5 bases). V gave up 1 base and J gave up 6 bases, with 21 bases separating them. CDR3 length: 18 residues. From germline, CDR1 is MNHEY and CDR2 SVGEGT. CDR3 bases: TGTGCCAGCAGTTACTTTCATGACACCGGGACGGGGGATGAAAAACTGTTTTTT. The encoded protein is CASSYFHDTGTGDEKLFF.

This clone was recorded a few times. The CDR3 DNA reads TGTGCCAGCAGCCGGGACGGACAGGGTAAAAGAGGCTACACCTTC. It is translated as CASSRDGQGKRGYTF. The rearrangement links TRBV7-9 to TRBJ1-2; the match to TRBD1 covers 8 bases. J gave up 8 bases and V 5 bases, and 13 bases lay outside the gene matches. Germline CDR1 is SEHNR and CDR2 is FQNEAQ (reference sequence). The CDR3 spans 15 residues.

The chain carries TRBV12-3 or TRBV12-4 and TRBJ2-5; D call uncertain. The CDR3 has 12 amino acids. The V end was cut by 3 bases, the J end by 5 bases, with 7 bases between. DNA for the CDR3: TGTGCCAGCAGTTTTATGTCGGAGACCCAGTACTTC. Translated, it gives CASSFMSETQYF.

V gene TRBV9 combines with J gene TRBJ2-3; TRBD2 matches at 7 bases. J was trimmed by 1 base and V by 1 base; bases with no gene match: 6. The CDR3 extends over 16 amino acids. Germline CDR1 reads SGDLS; CDR2 reads YYNGEE. In DNA, the CDR3 is TGTGCCAGCAGCGTATCGGCTAGCGGTGGCACAGATACGCAGTATTTT. Protein product: CASSVSASGGTDTQYF.

V gene TRBV7-9 combines with J gene TRBJ1-5; TRBD1 matches at 9 bases. CDR3 length: 15 residues. V lost 7 bases, J lost 5 bases, and 9 bases stayed unmatched. Germline V gives CDR1 SEHNR, CDR2 FQNEAQ (reference sequence). The CDR3 reads CASTTGTGTDQPQHF. The CDR3 nucleotides read TGTGCCAGCACCACCGGGACAGGGACTGATCAGCCCCAGCATTTT. The full variable domain, rest sourced from reference TRBV7-9 and TRBJ1-5, is DTGVSQNPRHKITKRGQNVTFRCDPISEHNRLYWYRQTLGQGPEFLTYFQNEAQLEKSRLLSDRFSAERPKGSFSTLEIQRTEQGDSAMYLCASTTGTGTDQPQHFGDGTRLSIL.

A note on this clone: Other DNA sequences from this sample encode an identical CDR3 as well. The chain recombines TRBV12-3 or TRBV12-4 with TRBJ1-2, with D perhaps TRBD1 (5 bases). The CDR3 length is 13 residues. V lost 6 bases and J 4 bases, leaving 12 bases between the germline ends. The DNA of the CDR3 is TGTGCCAGCAGCTTCGGACAAGCCTATGGCTACACCTTC. Translated, it gives CASSFGQAYGYTF.

The chain joins TRBV20-1 to TRBJ1-1, with D uncertain. Per germline, CDR1 DFQATT and CDR2 SNEGSKA (reference sequence). The CDR3 loop spans 10 amino acids. In DNA form, the CDR3 reads TGCGCCTATACGGACACTGAAGCTTTCTTT. This encodes CAYTDTEAFF.

J is TRBJ1-4 and V is TRBV11-2; tentatively, D is TRBD1 (5 bases). Trimming cost V 6 bases and J 4 bases, with 9 bases left between them. The CDR3 length is 13 residues. CDR1 is SGHAT, CDR2 FQNNGV, per germline. The CDR3 region is CASSRQINEKLFF. The CDR3 region has the DNA TGTGCCAGCAGTCGACAGATTAATGAAAAACTGTTTTTT.

This rearrangement joins TRBV6-1 to TRBJ2-6; 9 nucleotides align to TRBD2. CDR1 MNHNS and CDR2 SASEGT come from the germline V gene. V lost 3 bases to trimming and J lost 0 bases; unmatched junction nucleotides: 6. The CDR3 totals 18 residues. CDR3 nucleotides: TGTGCCAGCAGTGAGGGGGTTAGCGGGAGCTCTGGGGCCAACGTCCTGACTTTC. This gives the protein CASSEGVSGSSGANVLTF.